These 18 T cell receptor beta chains were all obtained from the same sample, sequenced in a study of regulatory T cells in long-lasting Graves disease. To make TCR beta libraries, researchers used iRepertoire HTBI primers and Arm-PCR of CDR3 regions. One entry per CDR3 protein, called by TCRdb with MiXCR from the multiplex PCR reads. Found here are about 400,000 distinct CDR3 sequences, more than 20% of them singletons; the top ten hold under 25%. Time point here: persistent/refractory GD, antithyroid drugs over 5 years with positive TRAb. With RNA extracted from PBMCs as input, the TCR library was made. Sequences were derived from peripheral blood mononuclear cells (PBMCs), sampled when the disease was refractory, from a patient treated with antithyroid drugs. Receptors were obtained from a female donor with Graves disease.

Notes on this clonotype: No DNA is shown, since the ends of the CDR3 on it are uncertain; the CDR3 is the one TCRdb lists. The chain employs TRBV5-1 and TRBJ2-3; the table's D call of TRBD2 was not tested on the DNA. Germline CDR1 and CDR2: SGHRS and YFSETQ. The CDR3 extends over 15 residues, inclusive of both ends. CDR3 sequence: CASSPGTFGADTQYF.

The chain uses TRBV7-9 and TRBJ2-7; TRBD1 might be the D (6 bases). Trimming took off 3 bases at V and 12 bases at J, with 15 bases between the two ends. The CDR3 is 12 amino acids. Germline values: CDR1 SEHNR, CDR2 FQNEAQ (reference sequence). DNA of the CDR3: TGTGCCAGCAGCTTCCGGGACAAACTACTGTACTTC. Protein product: CASSFRDKLLYF. Variable domain in full (rest from reference TRBV7-9 and TRBJ2-7): DTGVSQNPRHKITKRGQNVTFRCDPISEHNRLYWYRQTLGQGPEFLTYFQNEAQLEKSRLLSDRFSAERPKGSFSTLEIQRTEQGDSAMYLCASSFRDKLLYFGPGTRLTVT.

On this clonotype itself: An end of the junction differs from the germline gene, which may be a read error. The genes are TRBV7-9 and TRBJ1-1; D gene ambiguous. Germline CDR1 reads SEHNR; CDR2 reads FQNEAQ (reference sequence). The CDR3 is 15 residues long. DNA of the CDR3: TGCGCCAGCAGCCAAGTTGACGAAAGGAACACTGAAGCTTTCTTT. It codes for CASSQVDERNTEAFF. Full variable domain (remainder filled in from reference TRBV7-9 and TRBJ1-1): DTGVSQNPRHKITKRGQNVTFRCDPISEHNRLYWYRQTLGQGPEFLTYFQNEAQLEKSRLLSDRFSAERPKGSFSTLEIQRTEQGDSAMYLCASSQVDERNTEAFFGQGTRLTVV.

This clonotype was counted only a few times. The J gene is TRBJ2-3, the V gene TRBV6-1; weak D call: TRBD1 (6 bases). V was clipped by 0 bases and J by 3 bases, with 13 bases between them. Per germline, CDR1 MNHNS and CDR2 SASEGT. The CDR3 runs 16 residues. CDR3 sequence (DNA): TGTGCCAGCAGTGAAGCGCGCAGGGGTGCGACAGATACGCAGTATTTT. Its translation: CASSEARRGATDTQYF.

The chain combines TRBV7-9 with TRBJ2-1, with 11 bases identical to TRBD2. CDR3 size: 16 residues. Unmatched junction bases numbered 7, after V lost 3 bases and J lost 6 bases. Germline CDR1 reads SEHNR; CDR2 reads FQNEAQ (reference sequence). The CDR3 protein is CASSLETSGRGNEQFF. CDR3 DNA sequence: TGTGCCAGCAGCTTGGAAACTAGCGGGAGAGGCAATGAGCAGTTCTTC. Together with reference TRBV7-9 and TRBJ2-1, the CDR3 gives the full variable domain: DTGVSQNPRHKITKRGQNVTFRCDPISEHNRLYWYRQTLGQGPEFLTYFQNEAQLEKSRLLSDRFSAERPKGSFSTLEIQRTEQGDSAMYLCASSLETSGRGNEQFFGPGTRLTVL.

This clonotype was seen many times. The rearrangement joins TRBV29-1 to TRBJ1-5; 8 positions agree with TRBD1. V shed 4 bases and J 1 base; nucleotides not matched to a gene: 0. The CDR3 loop spans 13 amino acids. Germline V gene data show CDR1 as SQVTM and CDR2 as ANQGSEA. The CDR3 loop reads CSVGQGSNQPQHF. CDR3 nucleotide sequence: TGCAGCGTTGGACAGGGGAGCAATCAGCCCCAGCATTTT.

In this sample, this clonotype turned up a few times. CDR3 region: CASSLLIIGDNTGELFF. CDR3 sequence (DNA): TGTGCCAGCAGTTTACTCATCATTGGGGATAACACCGGGGAGCTGTTTTTT. The V call is TRBV12-3 or TRBV12-4, the J call TRBJ2-2, with no clear D. The CDR3 has 17 residues. The germline V and J ends were trimmed by 2 bases and 2 bases, with 15 bases remaining between them.

This chain connects TRBV11-2 to TRBJ2-3, with TRBD2 matching over 13 bases. The CDR3 consists of 17 residues. Per the germline V gene, CDR1 is SGHAT and CDR2 is FQNNGV. Trimming cost V 0 bases and J 2 bases; bases outside gene matches: 2. The CDR3 sequence is CASSLEGLAGYTDTQYF. CDR3 coding DNA: TGTGCCAGCAGCTTAGAGGGACTAGCGGGATACACAGATACGCAGTATTTT. Drawing the rest from reference TRBV11-2 and TRBJ2-3, the complete variable domain is EAGVAQSPRYKIIEKRQSVAFWCNPISGHATLYWYQQILGQGPKLLIQFQNNGVVDDSQLPKDRFSAERLKGVDSTLKIQPAKLEDSAVYLCASSLEGLAGYTDTQYFGPGTRLTVL.

This clonotype was seen many times. The chain combines TRBV12-3 or TRBV12-4 with TRBJ2-2; D perhaps matches TRBD2 (6 bases). The CDR3 sequence is 18 residues long. V lost 6 bases, J lost 2 bases, and 22 bases lay in between. Written as DNA, the CDR3 is TGTGCCAGCAGAGGGCGGGACGGTGAAAGGGGTAACACCGGGGAGCTGTTTTTT. Its translation is CASRGRDGERGNTGELFF.

The rearrangement links TRBV20-1 to TRBJ2-2; D is unresolved. This CDR3 has 12 amino acids. CDR1 and CDR2 from the germline V gene are DFQATT and SNEGSKA (reference sequence). Trimming took 3 bases from V and 7 from J, leaving 9 bases between them. CDR3 amino acids: CSASLGFGELFF. CDR3 coding DNA: TGCAGTGCTAGCCTGGGATTCGGGGAGCTGTTTTTT.

The V and J genes are TRBV28 and TRBJ1-5; 8 nucleotides line up with TRBD1. CDR1 MDHEN and CDR2 SYDVKM come from the germline V gene. Unmatched junction bases numbered 10, after V lost 5 bases and J lost 4 bases. This CDR3 has 16 amino acids. The CDR3 nucleotides read TGTGCCAGCAGTATGAGACAGGGGTGGAGTAATCAGCCCCAGCATTTT. It translates to CASSMRQGWSNQPQHF.

The V gene is TRBV24-1, the J gene TRBJ1-2, with D possibly matching TRBD1 (6 bases). The CDR3 is 13 residues long. V lost 5 bases and J lost 4, with 10 bases in between. Germline V lookup: CDR1 KGHDR, CDR2 SFDVKD. The CDR3 reads CATSVTGTYGYTF. DNA for the CDR3: TGTGCCACCAGTGTAACAGGGACCTATGGCTACACCTTC.

This clonotype was recorded at least ten times. J is TRBJ1-3 and V is TRBV12-3 or TRBV12-4; D might be TRBD1 (5 bases). V lost 5 bases, J lost 5 bases, and 10 bases lay in between. This CDR3 region has 13 residues. The DNA of the CDR3 is TGTGCCAGCAGTCACCAGGACAGAAACACCATATATTTT. As protein: CASSHQDRNTIYF.

The sample holds many counts of this clonotype. V usage is TRBV20-1 and J usage is TRBJ1-2; D not resolved. Germline CDR1 DFQATT, CDR2 SNEGSKA (reference sequence). This CDR3 is 11 amino acids long. Trimming took 0 bases from V and 6 from J, leaving 5 bases between them. CDR3 in DNA: TGCAGTGCTAGAGAAAAAAATGGCTACACCTTC. Amino acids: CSAREKNGYTF.

This clonotype was counted many times. The CDR3 region has the DNA TGTGCCAGCAGTTCCTCGTGGACAGGGGGCGGAACTGAAGCTTTCTTT. Translated: CASSSSWTGGGTEAFF. The rearrangement uses TRBV28 and TRBJ1-1, with 11 positions matching TRBD1. The CDR3 contains 16 residues. The V segment lost 4 bases and the J segment 5 bases; nucleotides outside the gene matches: 9. CDR1 is MDHEN, CDR2 SYDVKM, per germline.

This clonotype was seen at least ten times. The CDR3 region has the DNA TGTGCCAGCATTAAATTTCAGGGGGCTGATGAAAAACTGTTTTTT. Translation: CASIKFQGADEKLFF. The V and J genes are TRBV2 and TRBJ1-4; TRBD1 matches 8 bases. The CDR3 covers 15 residues. The germline CDR1 and CDR2 sequences are SNHLY and FYNNEI. Trimming took 7 bases from V and 6 from J; bases not matched to a gene: 10. The variable domain in full, with the rest retrieved from reference TRBV2 and TRBJ1-4, is EPEVTQTPSHQVTQMGQEVILRCVPISNHLYFYWYRQILGQKVEFLVSFYNNEISEKSEIFDDQFSVERPDGSNFTLKIRSTKLEDSAMYFCASIKFQGADEKLFFGSGTQLSVL.

There are many counts of this clonotype. CDR3 region: CASSDSYEQYF. Here the CDR3 DNA reads TGTGCCAGCAGTGACAGCTACGAGCAGTACTTC. The genes are TRBV6-1 and TRBJ2-7; D is ambiguous. This CDR3 region has 11 residues. The V gene's germline CDR1 is MNHNS and CDR2 SASEGT. Trimming took 3 bases from V and 3 from J, leaving 3 bases between them.

This clonotype has more than one count but fewer than ten. The chain combines TRBV15 with TRBJ2-5; D ambiguous. The CDR3 has 17 amino acids. V shed 0 bases and J shed 2 bases, with 16 bases lying between them. CDR1 is LNHNV and CDR2 is YYDKDF in the germline V gene (reference sequence). CDR3 bases: TGTGCCACCAGCAGAGATAGCCGTTTGACCGATCAAGAGACCCAGTACTTC. This codes for CATSRDSRLTDQETQYF.